This TCR beta chain was identified during a study of blood T cell repertoires in COVID-19. Study context: The United States, Italy and Spain supplied acute and convalescent COVID-19 samples.

The repertoire was sequenced with immunoSEQ multiplex PCR; TCRdb's copy has only in-frame clones and lacks some. The sample lists 200,000 to 250,000 clones, about 80% occurring once. The CDR3 totals 13 residues. V was pared by 3 bases and J by 3 bases, with 11 bases between. The germline V gene encodes CDR1 GTSNPN and CDR2 SVGIG (reference sequence). This clone was found once. This chain joins TRBV30 and TRBJ1-1; no firm D call. Sequencing used peripheral blood. The TCR sequence derives from a woman aged 80 or over with active or convalescent COVID-19. The CDR3: CAWRSSGHTEAFF. For the CDR3, the DNA is TGTGCCTGGAGAAGCTCAGGTCACACTGAAGCTTTCTTT.